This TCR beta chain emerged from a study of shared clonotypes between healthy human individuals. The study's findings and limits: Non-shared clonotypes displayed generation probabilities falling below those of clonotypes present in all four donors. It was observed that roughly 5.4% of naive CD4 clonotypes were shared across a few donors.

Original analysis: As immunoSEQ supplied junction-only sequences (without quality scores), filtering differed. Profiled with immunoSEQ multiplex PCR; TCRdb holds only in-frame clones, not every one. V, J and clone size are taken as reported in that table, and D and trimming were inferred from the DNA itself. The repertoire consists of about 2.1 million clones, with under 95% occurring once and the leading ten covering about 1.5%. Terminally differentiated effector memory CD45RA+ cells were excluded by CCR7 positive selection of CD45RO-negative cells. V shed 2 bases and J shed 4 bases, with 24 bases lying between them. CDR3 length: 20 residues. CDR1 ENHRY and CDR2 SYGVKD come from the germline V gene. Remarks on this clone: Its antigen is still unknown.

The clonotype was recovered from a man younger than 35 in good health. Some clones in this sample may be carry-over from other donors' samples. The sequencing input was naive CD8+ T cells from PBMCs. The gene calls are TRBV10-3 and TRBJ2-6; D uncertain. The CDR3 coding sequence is TGTGCCATCAGTGAGAGTCGGACGACCATACTCTCGGGCGGGGCCAACGTCCTGACTTTC. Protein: CAISESRTTILSGGANVLTF.